This T cell receptor (beta chain) was sequenced for a study of B cell selection in AIRE deficiency. Profiling relied on immunoSEQ multiplex PCR, and the TCRdb table lists in-frame clones only, not all of them. Among about 25,000 clones listed, 95% to 96% were seen once. Study observations and caveats: Shared Treg sequences had shorter CDR3s, biased toward rearrangements with few non-templated insertions. In TCRBV usage, CDR3 length and diversity, patient Tconv and Treg cells matched healthy donors. Healthy Tconv contained roughly two fifths of shared healthy Treg sequences; only TCRbeta sequenced.

As for this clone: Its antigen is still unknown.

CD4+CD127+ cells were sorted as the conventional CD4 T cells. Controls came from healthy donors unrelated to patients. The receptor was isolated from a human donor in good health. Material: CD4+CD127+ conventional T cells sorted from PBMCs.

The DNA of the CDR3 is TGCAGCGTTGCGAAGAGCTCCTACGAGCAGTACTTC. This gives the protein CSVAKSSYEQYF. The chain carries TRBV29-1 and TRBJ2-7; D not resolved. The germline V gene encodes CDR1 SQVTM and CDR2 ANQGSEA. The CDR3 is 12 amino acids. V was pared by 4 bases and J by 0 bases, with 7 bases between.